Presented here are 7 T cell receptor beta chains from one specimen sequenced in a study of graft-versus-host responses after intestinal transplantation. The antigens these receptors bind are not known. Libraries were prepared by immunoSEQ multiplex PCR; TCRdb keeps only in-frame clonotypes and omits some of them. The sample has tens of thousands of clones, around 91% seen once. The sequencing used unstimulated CD8+ T cells sorted from spleen or lymph node cells, collected before intestinal transplant. The receptors here all came from a human donor who received an intestinal transplant.

This clone was seen only once. This rearrangement joins TRBV7-2 to TRBJ1-5; 8 positions match TRBD1. Per germline, CDR1 SGHTA and CDR2 FQGNSA. This CDR3 has 15 amino acids. The trim removed 1 base at V and 8 bases at J, leaving 7 bases unmatched. CDR3 DNA sequence: TGTGCCAGCAGCTTAGGTGCAGGGGGCTGGGAGCCCCAGCATTTT. This sequence encodes CASSLGAGGWEPQHF.

As regards this clone: At one boundary the junction diverges from the germline segment, which might be a read error. The CDR3 DNA reads as TGTGCTAGCAGCTTAGGAGAGGGCTACGAGCAGTACTTC. Encoded protein: CASSLGEGYEQYF. V is TRBV7-7 and J is TRBJ2-7; tentative D call: TRBD2 (5 bases). The germline V gene has CDR1 SSHAT and CDR2 FNYEAQ (reference sequence). The CDR3 extends over 13 amino acids.

The V gene is TRBV10-3, the J gene TRBJ2-5; 10 nucleotides align to TRBD1. V was clipped by 4 bases and J by 5 bases; unmatched bases: 10. The CDR3 has 16 amino acids. Germline V gene lookup returns CDR1 ENHRY and CDR2 SYGVKD. CDR3 nucleotides: TGTGCCATCAGTGGACCGGGACAGGGGTTTGAGGAGACCCAGTACTTC. Encoded protein: CAISGPGQGFEETQYF.

CDR3 region: CASSPLPGANQPQHF. CDR3 coding DNA: TGTGCCAGCAGCCCACTCCCAGGGGCAAATCAGCCCCAGCATTTT. The chain carries TRBV4-2 and TRBJ1-5, with a possible D match to TRBD1 (6 bases). Trimming cost V 4 bases and J 4 bases, with 14 bases left between them. Germline V gene lookup returns CDR1 LGHNA and CDR2 YNFKEQ. The CDR3 is made up of 15 amino acids.

The chain is built from TRBV11-1 and TRBJ2-1; maybe TRBD2 (6 bases). The CDR3 consists of 15 residues. From germline, CDR1 is SGHAT and CDR2 FQDESV (reference sequence). Trimming took off 1 base at V and 4 bases at J, with 11 bases between the two ends. As DNA, the CDR3 is TGTGCCAGCAGCTTAGGTGGAGGGGTATACAATGAGCAGTTCTTC. The encoded protein is CASSLGGGVYNEQFF.

The CDR3 reads CASSPGQGGGYTF. CDR3 nucleotides: TGTGCCAGCAGCCCGGGACAGGGAGGTGGCTACACCTTC. This chain links TRBV13 with TRBJ1-2; 9 bases match TRBD1. Germline V lookup: CDR1 PRHDT, CDR2 FYEKMQ (reference sequence). The CDR3 totals 13 residues. V dropped 5 bases and J dropped 7; count of bases not matched to a gene: 5.

The chain couples TRBV5-4 to TRBJ2-7; no reliable D call. V was shortened by 0 bases and J by 6 bases, with 13 bases between the two germline ends. The germline gives CDR1 SGHNT, CDR2 YYREEE (reference sequence). This CDR3 is built from 14 residues. The CDR3: CASSLDRPVGEQYF. CDR3 bases: TGTGCCAGCAGCTTGGATCGTCCGGTCGGCGAGCAGTACTTC. The full variable domain, in which reference TRBV5-4 and TRBJ2-7 provide the parts outside the CDR3, is ETGVTQSPTHLIKTRGQQVTLRCSSQSGHNTVSWYQQALGQGPQFIFQYYREEENGRGNFPPRFSGLQFPNYSSELNVNALELDDSALYLCASSLDRPVGEQYFGPGTRLTVT.